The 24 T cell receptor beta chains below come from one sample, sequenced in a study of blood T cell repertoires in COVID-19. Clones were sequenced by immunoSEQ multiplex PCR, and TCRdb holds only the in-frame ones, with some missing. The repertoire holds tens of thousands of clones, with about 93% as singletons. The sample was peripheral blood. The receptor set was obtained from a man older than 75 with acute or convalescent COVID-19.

The CDR3 DNA follows: TGTGCCAGCAGCCTGAAACAGAACACCGGGGAGCTGTTTTTT. Amino acid sequence: CASSLKQNTGELFF. The chain couples TRBV6-4 to TRBJ2-2, with D uncertain. Germline CDR1 is MRHNA and CDR2 is SNTAGT. The CDR3 consists of 14 residues. V was trimmed by 6 bases and J by 1 base, leaving 9 bases between them.

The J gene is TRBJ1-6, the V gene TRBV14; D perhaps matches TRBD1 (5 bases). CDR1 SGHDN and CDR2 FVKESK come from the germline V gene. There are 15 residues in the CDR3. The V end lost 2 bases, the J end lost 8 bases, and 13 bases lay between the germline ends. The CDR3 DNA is TGTGCCAGCAGCCAAACCGTCAGGGAGGATTCACCCCTCCACTTT. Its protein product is CASSQTVREDSPLHF.

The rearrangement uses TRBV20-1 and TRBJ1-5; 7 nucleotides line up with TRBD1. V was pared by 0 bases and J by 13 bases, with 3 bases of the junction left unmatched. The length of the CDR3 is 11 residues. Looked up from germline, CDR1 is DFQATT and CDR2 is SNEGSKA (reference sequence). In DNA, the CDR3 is TGCAGTGCTAGAGAAGACAGGGATCAGCATTTT. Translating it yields CSAREDRDQHF.

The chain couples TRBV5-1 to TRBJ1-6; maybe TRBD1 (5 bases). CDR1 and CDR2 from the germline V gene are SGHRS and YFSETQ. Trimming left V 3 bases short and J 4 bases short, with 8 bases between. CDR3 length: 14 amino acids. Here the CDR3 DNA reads TGCGCCAGCAGCTCCGACAGATATAATTCACCCCTCCACTTT. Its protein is CASSSDRYNSPLHF.

The CDR3 reads CASSGVAGGGFNEQFF. The CDR3 region has the DNA TGTGCCAGCAGTGGTGTAGCGGGGGGTGGTTTCAATGAGCAGTTCTTC. The chain employs TRBV2 and TRBJ2-1; 10 nucleotides match TRBD2. The CDR3 totals 16 residues. The ends lost 4 bases at V and 6 bases at J; junction bases unmatched: 9. Germline CDR1 SNHLY, CDR2 FYNNEI. Using reference TRBV2 and TRBJ2-1 for the parts outside the CDR3, the full variable domain is EPEVTQTPSHQVTQMGQEVILRCVPISNHLYFYWYRQILGQKVEFLVSFYNNEISEKSEIFDDQFSVERPDGSNFTLKIRSTKLEDSAMYFCASSGVAGGGFNEQFFGPGTRLTVL.

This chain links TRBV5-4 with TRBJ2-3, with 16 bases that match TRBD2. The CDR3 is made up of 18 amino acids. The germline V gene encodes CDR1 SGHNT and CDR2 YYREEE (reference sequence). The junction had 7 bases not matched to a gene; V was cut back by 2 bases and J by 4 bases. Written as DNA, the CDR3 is TGTGCCAGCAGCTTCCCGGGACTAGCGGGGGGGTCAGCAGATACGCAGTATTTT. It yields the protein CASSFPGLAGGSADTQYF.

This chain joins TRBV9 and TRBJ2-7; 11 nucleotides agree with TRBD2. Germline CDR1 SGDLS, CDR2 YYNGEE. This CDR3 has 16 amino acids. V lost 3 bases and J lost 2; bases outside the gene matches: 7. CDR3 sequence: CASSASGGPPTYEQYF. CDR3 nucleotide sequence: TGTGCCAGCAGCGCTAGCGGGGGGCCGCCTACCTACGAGCAGTACTTC.

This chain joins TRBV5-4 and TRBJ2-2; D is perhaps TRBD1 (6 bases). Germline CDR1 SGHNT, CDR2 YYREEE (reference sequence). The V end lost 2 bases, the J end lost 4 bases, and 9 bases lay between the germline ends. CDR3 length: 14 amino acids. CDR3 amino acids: CASSFARGTGELFF. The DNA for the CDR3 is TGTGCCAGCAGCTTCGCCAGGGGCACCGGGGAGCTGTTTTTT.

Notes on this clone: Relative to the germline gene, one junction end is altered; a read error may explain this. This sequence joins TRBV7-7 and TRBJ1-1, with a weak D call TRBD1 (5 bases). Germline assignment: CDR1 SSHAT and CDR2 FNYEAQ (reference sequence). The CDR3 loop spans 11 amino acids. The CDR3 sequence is CASSFDSEAFF. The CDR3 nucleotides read TGTGCTAGCAGCTTCGACAGTGAAGCTTTCTTT.

The DNA for the CDR3 is TGCGCCAGCAGCTTGGATTCGTCTAGGACGGGGACTGAAGCTTTCTTT. Its protein is CASSLDSSRTGTEAFF. J is TRBJ1-1 and V is TRBV5-1; D ambiguous. The CDR3 runs 16 residues. The germline gives CDR1 SGHRS, CDR2 YFSETQ. Between the trimmed V and J ends, which lost 0 bases and 5 bases, there was a span of 17 bases. Filled out from reference TRBV5-1 and TRBJ1-1, the complete variable domain reads KAGVTQTPRYLIKTRGQQVTLSCSPISGHRSVSWYQQTPGQGLQFLFEYFSETQRNKGNFPGRFSGRQFSNSRSEMNVSTLELGDSALYLCASSLDSSRTGTEAFFGQGTRLTVV.

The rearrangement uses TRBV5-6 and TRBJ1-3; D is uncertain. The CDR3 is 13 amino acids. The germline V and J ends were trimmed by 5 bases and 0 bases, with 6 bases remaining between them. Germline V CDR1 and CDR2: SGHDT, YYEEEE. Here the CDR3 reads CASSRVSGNTIYF. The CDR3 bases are TGTGCCAGCAGTCGGGTCTCTGGAAACACCATATATTTT.

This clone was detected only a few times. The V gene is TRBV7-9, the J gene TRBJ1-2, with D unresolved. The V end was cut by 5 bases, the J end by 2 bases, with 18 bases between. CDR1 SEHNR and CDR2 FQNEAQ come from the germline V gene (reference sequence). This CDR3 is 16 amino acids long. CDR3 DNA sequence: TGTGCCAGCAGCCCCGGTGAGGGAGGTGTGAACTATGGCTACACCTTC. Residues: CASSPGEGGVNYGYTF.

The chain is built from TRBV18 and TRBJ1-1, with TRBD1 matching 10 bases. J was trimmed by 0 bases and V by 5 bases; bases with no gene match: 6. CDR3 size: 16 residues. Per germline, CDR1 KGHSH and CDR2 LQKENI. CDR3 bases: TGTGCCAGCTCATCCCAGGACAGGGGGTTGAACACTGAAGCTTTCTTT. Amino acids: CASSSQDRGLNTEAFF.

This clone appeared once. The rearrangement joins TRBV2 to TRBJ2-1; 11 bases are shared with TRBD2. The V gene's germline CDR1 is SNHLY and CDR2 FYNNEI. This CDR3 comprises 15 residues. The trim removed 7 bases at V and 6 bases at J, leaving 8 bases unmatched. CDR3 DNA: TGTGCCAGCAACCTCCTAGCGGGGGGCCCCAATGAGCAGTTCTTC. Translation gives CASNLLAGGPNEQFF.

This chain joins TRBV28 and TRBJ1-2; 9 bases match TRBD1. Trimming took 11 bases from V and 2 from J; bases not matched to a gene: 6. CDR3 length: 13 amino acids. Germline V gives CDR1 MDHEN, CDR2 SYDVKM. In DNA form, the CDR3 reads TGTGCCGGCCGGGACAGGGTGAACTATGGCTACACCTTC. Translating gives CAGRDRVNYGYTF.

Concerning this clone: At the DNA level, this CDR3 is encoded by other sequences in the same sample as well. The CDR3 protein is CASSLGQGATGELFF. The CDR3 nucleotides read TGCGCCAGCAGCTTGGGACAGGGGGCGACCGGGGAGCTGTTTTTT. J is TRBJ2-2 and V is TRBV5-1; 10 bases are shared with TRBD1. Germline values: CDR1 SGHRS, CDR2 YFSETQ. CDR3 length: 15 residues. The V gene end was trimmed by 0 bases and the J gene end by 5 bases; junction bases not matched to a gene: 1.

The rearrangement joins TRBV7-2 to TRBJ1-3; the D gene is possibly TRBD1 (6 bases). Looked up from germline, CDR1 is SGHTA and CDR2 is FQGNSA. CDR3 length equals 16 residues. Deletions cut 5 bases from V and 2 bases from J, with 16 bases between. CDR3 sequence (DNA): TGTGCCAGCAGCCCCTTTCCGGGGGGCGCTGGAAACACCATATATTTT. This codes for CASSPFPGGAGNTIYF.

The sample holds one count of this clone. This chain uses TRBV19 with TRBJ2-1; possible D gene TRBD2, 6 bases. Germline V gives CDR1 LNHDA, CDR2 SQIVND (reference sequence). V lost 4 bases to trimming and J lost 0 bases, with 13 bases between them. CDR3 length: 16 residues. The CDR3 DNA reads TGTGCCAGTAGTAGGCAGGGAGGCAGCTCCTACAATGAGCAGTTCTTC. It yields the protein CASSRQGGSSYNEQFF.

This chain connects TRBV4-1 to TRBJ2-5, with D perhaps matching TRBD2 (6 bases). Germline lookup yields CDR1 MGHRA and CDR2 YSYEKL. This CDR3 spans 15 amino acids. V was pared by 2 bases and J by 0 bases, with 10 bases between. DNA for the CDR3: TGCGCCAGCAGCCAAATACGGGGGTACCAAGAGACCCAGTACTTC. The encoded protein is CASSQIRGYQETQYF.

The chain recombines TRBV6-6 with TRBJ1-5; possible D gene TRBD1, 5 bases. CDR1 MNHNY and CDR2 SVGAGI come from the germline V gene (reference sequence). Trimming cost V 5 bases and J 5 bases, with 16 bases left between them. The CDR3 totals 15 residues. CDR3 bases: TGTGCCAGCAGTCCGGGCGGGGGTCCGGATCAGCCCCAGCATTTT. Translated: CASSPGGGPDQPQHF.

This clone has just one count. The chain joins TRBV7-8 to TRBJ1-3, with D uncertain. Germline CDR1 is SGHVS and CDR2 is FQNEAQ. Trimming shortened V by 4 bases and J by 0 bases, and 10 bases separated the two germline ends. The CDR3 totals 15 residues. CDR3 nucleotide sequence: TGTGCCAGCAGCTCAATTACAAGCTCTGGAAACACCATATATTTT. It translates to CASSSITSSGNTIYF.

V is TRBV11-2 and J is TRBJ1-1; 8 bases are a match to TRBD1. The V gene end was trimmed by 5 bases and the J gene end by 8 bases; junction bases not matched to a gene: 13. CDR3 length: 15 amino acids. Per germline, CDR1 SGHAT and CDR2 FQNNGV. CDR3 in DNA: TGTGCCAGCAGCCTGAACCTAATCCAGGGGGCCGAAGCTTTCTTT. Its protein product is CASSLNLIQGAEAFF.

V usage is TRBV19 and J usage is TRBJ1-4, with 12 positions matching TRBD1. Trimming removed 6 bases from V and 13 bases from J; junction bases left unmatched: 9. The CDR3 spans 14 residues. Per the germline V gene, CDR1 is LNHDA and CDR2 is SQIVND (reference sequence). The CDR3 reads CASRGQGAPEGLFF. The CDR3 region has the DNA TGTGCCAGTAGGGGACAGGGGGCTCCCGAGGGACTGTTTTTT.

DNA for the CDR3: TGTGCCAGCAGGAGACAGGGTGGCAATTCACCCCTCCACTTT. It encodes CASRRQGGNSPLHF. The rearrangement joins TRBV28 to TRBJ1-6; 7 positions match TRBD1. J was trimmed by 7 bases and V by 6 bases; bases with no gene match: 6. CDR1 and CDR2 (germline): MDHEN, SYDVKM. The CDR3 loop spans 14 amino acids. Full variable domain (outside the CDR3, taken from reference TRBV28 and TRBJ1-6): DVKVTQSSRYLVKRTGEKVFLECVQDMDHENMFWYRQDPGLGLRLIYFSYDVKMKEKGDIPEGYSVSREKKERFSLILESASTNQTSMYLCASRRQGGNSPLHFGNGTRLTVT.